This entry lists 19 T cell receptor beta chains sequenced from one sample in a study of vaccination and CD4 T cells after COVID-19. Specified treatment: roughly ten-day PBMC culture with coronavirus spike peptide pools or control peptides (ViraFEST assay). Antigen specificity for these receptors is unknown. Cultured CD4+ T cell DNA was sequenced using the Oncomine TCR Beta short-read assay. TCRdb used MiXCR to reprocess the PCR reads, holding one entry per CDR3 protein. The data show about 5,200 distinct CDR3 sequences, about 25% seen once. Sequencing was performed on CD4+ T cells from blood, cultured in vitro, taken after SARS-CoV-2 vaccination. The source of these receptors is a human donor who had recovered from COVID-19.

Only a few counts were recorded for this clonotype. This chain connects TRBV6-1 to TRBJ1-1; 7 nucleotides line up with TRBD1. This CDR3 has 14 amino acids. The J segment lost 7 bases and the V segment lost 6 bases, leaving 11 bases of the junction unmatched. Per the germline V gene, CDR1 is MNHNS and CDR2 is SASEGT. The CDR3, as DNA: TGTGCCAGCAGCTCTGGGACAGCGAAACTTGAAGCTTTCTTT. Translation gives CASSSGTAKLEAFF.

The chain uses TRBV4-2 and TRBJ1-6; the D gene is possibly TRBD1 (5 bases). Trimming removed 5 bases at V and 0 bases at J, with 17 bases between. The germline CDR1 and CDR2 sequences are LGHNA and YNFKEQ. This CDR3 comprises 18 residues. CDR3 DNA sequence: TGTGCCAGCAGCTTTTCCGGGGCCAGGAGCTCCTATAATTCACCCCTCCACTTT. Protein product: CASSFSGARSSYNSPLHF.

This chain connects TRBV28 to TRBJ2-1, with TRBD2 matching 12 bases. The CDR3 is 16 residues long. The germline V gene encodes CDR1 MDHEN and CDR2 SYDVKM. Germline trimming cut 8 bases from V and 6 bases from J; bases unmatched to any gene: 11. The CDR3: CASWTSGTSWLNEQFF. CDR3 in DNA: TGTGCCAGCTGGACTAGCGGGACCTCCTGGCTCAATGAGCAGTTCTTC. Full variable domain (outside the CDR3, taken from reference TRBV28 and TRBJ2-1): DVKVTQSSRYLVKRTGEKVFLECVQDMDHENMFWYRQDPGLGLRLIYFSYDVKMKEKGDIPEGYSVSREKKERFSLILESASTNQTSMYLCASWTSGTSWLNEQFFGPGTRLTVL.

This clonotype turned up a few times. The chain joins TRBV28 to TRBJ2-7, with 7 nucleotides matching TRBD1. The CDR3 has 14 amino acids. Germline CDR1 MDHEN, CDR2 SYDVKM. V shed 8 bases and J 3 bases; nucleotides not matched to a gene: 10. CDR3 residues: CASRATGQNYEQYF. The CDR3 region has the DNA TGTGCCAGCCGCGCCACGGGACAGAACTACGAGCAGTACTTC.

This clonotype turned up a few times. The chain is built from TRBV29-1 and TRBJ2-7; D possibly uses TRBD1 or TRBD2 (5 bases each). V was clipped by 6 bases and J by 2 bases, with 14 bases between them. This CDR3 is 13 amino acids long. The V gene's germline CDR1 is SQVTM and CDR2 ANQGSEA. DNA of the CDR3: TGCAGCGTGGGACCCGGGGTAACCTACGAGCAGTACTTC. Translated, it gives CSVGPGVTYEQYF.

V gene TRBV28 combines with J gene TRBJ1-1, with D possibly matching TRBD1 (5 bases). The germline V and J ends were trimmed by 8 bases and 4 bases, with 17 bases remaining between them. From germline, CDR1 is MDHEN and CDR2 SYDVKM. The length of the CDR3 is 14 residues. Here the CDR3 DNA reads TGTGCCAGCCGCAGACAGCTTACAGTCACTGAAGCTTTCTTT. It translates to CASRRQLTVTEAFF.

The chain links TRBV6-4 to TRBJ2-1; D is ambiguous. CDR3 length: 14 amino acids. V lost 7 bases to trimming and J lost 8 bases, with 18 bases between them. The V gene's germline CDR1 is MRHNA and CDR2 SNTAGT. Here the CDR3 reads CASIEPHPTDEQFF. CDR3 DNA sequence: TGTGCCAGCATCGAGCCCCACCCGACGGATGAGCAGTTCTTC.

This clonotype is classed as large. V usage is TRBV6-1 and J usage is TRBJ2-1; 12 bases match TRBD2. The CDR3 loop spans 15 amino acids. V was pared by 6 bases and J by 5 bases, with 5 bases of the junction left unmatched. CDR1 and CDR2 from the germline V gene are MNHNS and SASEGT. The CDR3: CASRRGLAGNNEQFF. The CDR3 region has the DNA TGTGCCAGCAGACGCGGACTAGCGGGAAACAATGAGCAGTTCTTC.

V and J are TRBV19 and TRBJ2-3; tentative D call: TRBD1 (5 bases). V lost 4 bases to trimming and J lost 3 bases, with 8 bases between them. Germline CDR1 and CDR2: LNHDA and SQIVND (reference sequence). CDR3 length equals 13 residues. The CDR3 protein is CASSTGWTDTQYF. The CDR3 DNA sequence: TGTGCCAGTAGTACAGGGTGGACAGATACGCAGTATTTT.

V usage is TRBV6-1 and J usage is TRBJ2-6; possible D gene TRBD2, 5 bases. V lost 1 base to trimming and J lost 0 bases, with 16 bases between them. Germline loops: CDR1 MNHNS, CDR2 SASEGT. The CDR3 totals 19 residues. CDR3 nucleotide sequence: TGTGCCAGCAGTGAAGGTCGGGGATATGGGCTCTCTGGGGCCAACGTCCTGACTTTC. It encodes CASSEGRGYGLSGANVLTF.

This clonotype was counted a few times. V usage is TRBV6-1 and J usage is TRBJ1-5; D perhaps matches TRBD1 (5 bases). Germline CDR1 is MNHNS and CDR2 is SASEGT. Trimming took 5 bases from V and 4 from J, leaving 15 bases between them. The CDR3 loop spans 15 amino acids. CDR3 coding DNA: TGTGCCAGCAGTCAAGGAGGGGTGGGGAATCAGCCCCAGCATTTT. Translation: CASSQGGVGNQPQHF.

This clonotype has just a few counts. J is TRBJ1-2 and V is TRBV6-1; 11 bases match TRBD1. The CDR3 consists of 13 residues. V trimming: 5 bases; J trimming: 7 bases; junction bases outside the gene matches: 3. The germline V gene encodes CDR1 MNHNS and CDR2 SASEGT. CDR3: CASSRTGGLGYTF. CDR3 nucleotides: TGTGCCAGCAGTAGGACAGGGGGCCTTGGCTACACCTTC.

CDR3 sequence (DNA): TGTGCCAGCAGTTCCGGGACAGGGAAGGAGGGTCACTATGGCTACACCTTC. It translates to CASSSGTGKEGHYGYTF. The rearrangement joins TRBV27 to TRBJ1-2; 9 nucleotides align to TRBD1. V gave up 4 bases and J gave up 3 bases; unmatched junction bases: 12. In germline, CDR1 is MNHEY, CDR2 SMNVEV (reference sequence). The CDR3 length is 17 residues.

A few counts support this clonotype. The CDR3, as DNA: TGCAGTGCCCGCCCTCCGGGACTAGCGGGGGTTGATACGCAGTATTTT. It translates to CSARPPGLAGVDTQYF. The V gene is TRBV20-1, the J gene TRBJ2-3, with TRBD2 matching over 14 bases. CDR3 length: 16 residues. After removal of 6 bases from V and 6 bases from J, the junction contained 11 bases not matched to a gene. Germline lookup yields CDR1 DFQATT and CDR2 SNEGSKA (reference sequence).

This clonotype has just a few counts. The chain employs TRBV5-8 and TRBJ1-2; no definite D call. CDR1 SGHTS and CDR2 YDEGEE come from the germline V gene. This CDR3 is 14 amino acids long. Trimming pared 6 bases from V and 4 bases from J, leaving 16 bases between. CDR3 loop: CASILMWESYGYTF. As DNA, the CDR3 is TGTGCCAGCATCCTGATGTGGGAGTCCTATGGCTACACCTTC.

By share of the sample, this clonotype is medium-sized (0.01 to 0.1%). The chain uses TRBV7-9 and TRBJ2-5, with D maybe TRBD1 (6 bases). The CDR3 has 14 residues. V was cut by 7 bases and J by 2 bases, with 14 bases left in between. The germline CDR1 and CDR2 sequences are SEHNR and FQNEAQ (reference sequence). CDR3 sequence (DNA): TGTGCCAGCAACCAAGGACAGTCACAAGAGACCCAGTACTTC. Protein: CASNQGQSQETQYF.

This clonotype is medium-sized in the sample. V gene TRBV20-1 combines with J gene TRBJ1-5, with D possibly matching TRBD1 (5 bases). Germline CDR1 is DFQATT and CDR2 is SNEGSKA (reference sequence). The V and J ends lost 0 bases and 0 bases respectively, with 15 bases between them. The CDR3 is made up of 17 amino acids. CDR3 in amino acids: CSARDPPPGGSNQPQHF. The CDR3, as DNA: TGCAGTGCTAGAGATCCCCCCCCCGGGGGTAGCAATCAGCCCCAGCATTTT.

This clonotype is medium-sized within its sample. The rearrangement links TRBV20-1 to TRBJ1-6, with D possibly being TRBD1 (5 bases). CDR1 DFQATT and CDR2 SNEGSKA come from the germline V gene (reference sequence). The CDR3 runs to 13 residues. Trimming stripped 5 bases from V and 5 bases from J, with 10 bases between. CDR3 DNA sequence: TGCAGTGCTGGGGCCTCGGATAATTCACCCCTCCACTTT. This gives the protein CSAGASDNSPLHF.

CDR3 amino acids: CASRRTVGTIGNQPQHF. CDR3 sequence (DNA): TGTGCCAGCCGGAGGACAGTGGGTACTATAGGCAATCAGCCCCAGCATTTT. The gene calls are TRBV28 and TRBJ1-5, with D maybe TRBD1 (6 bases). The CDR3 spans 17 residues. Trimming removed 8 bases from V and 2 bases from J, with 22 bases in between. Germline CDR1 and CDR2: MDHEN and SYDVKM.